This T cell receptor (beta chain) was captured in a study of T cell responses to AZD1222 COVID-19 vaccine (dated by TCRdb to the early 2020s). With regard to the full study: TCR sequencing covered 230 or so trial participants: approximately 200 given two doses of AZD1222 and approximately 25 given two doses of MenACWY control vaccine. Enrollment into the trials was organized by age into subgroups of 18-55, 56-69 and 70-plus years, and those subgroups contained roughly 150, 30 and 60 TCR-sequenced participants, respectively. The paper's findings and limits, for the study overall: Reportedly, almost half of the unique spike-specific TCRs recognized epitopes lying outside the regions that are mutated in the B.1.351 and B.1.1.7 variants. CD4 TCRs associated with the vaccine covered the entire spike protein, and the dominant responses were in regions 160-218 and 743-854. Participants were mostly white British and included more females than males, and it was suggested by the authors that clonal diversity may have been underestimated. Conclusions about previously exposed vaccinees are limited, since just 5 or 6 AZD1222 recipients were seropositive for SARS-CoV-2 at baseline. In the small 56-69-year group, the increase in depth fell short of significance, most likely because of low power. Because no day 14 peak-response samples were available, repertoires were characterized only after the peak T cell response. Spike-specific TCR breadth and depth rose significantly after two AZD1222 doses compared with day 0 and with MenACWY recipients.

The time point label here, explained by the study, means: about 28 days (+/-7) after the second vaccine dose. AZD1222 recipients with second doses at about 4 weeks or about 12 weeks were pooled, because spike-specific TCR depth and breadth did not differ between schedules. The vaccinee samples were drawn from two UK trials, COV001 and COV002, one of which was a single-blind randomized controlled phase 2/3 trial testing AZD1222 (ChAdOx1 nCoV-19) in healthy adults. Trial participant PBMC samples were collected at day 0 and day 28 after the second dose for TCRbeta chain sequencing. Clipping removes 0 bases from V and 4 bases from J, with 3 as the unmatched junction base count. From a lookup of the germline V gene, CDR1 and CDR2 are MNHEY and SVGEGT. The CDR3 starts with the cysteine, ends with the phenylalanine, and has 14 residues. Only CDR3 DNA remains: 42 bases, in frame from the first base. The CDR3 regions of human TCRbeta chains were analyzed by immunosequencing. Processing in the source paper ran as follows. Repertoire TCRs were matched against a reference library of SARS-CoV-2-specific TCRs generated with the MIRA antigen-specificity platform. Breadth was defined as the fraction of unique TCRs that were SARS-CoV-2-associated. Depth was defined as the fraction of total T cells that were SARS-CoV-2-associated. Using the MIRA data, each spike-specific TCR was mapped to the spike region that the TCR reacts to and placed in a CD4 or CD8 class. Log10-transformed breadth and depth values were compared by one-way ANOVA with Sidak's multiple comparisons tests. Drawn from immuneACCESS, this table holds only the in-frame rearrangements with V and J called that TCRdb kept. Clones are partly lost; checked studies trace under half to an unresolved V gene and leave the rest unexplained. D and trimming were read from the DNA, whereas the V and J calls and clone size are those reported in that table. For this sample the table gives approximately 100,000 clones, of which 70% to 90% were detected only once. The ten top clones hold 2.5% of the sample.

Concerning this clone: Its antigen target is currently unknown. It has no much larger one-base neighbor in the sample; base qualities were not kept.

Sequencing used peripheral blood, obtained 28 days after the second AZD1222 dose. The receptor comes from an adult who received the AZD1222 COVID-19 vaccine. The V and J genes are TRBV6-2 or TRBV6-3 and TRBJ2-7; TRBD1 fits 7 bases in the junction. The nucleotide sequence reads as follows: TGTGCCAGCAGTTACTCGAACAGGGGATACGAGCAGTACTTC. This sequence encodes CASSYSNRGYEQYF.